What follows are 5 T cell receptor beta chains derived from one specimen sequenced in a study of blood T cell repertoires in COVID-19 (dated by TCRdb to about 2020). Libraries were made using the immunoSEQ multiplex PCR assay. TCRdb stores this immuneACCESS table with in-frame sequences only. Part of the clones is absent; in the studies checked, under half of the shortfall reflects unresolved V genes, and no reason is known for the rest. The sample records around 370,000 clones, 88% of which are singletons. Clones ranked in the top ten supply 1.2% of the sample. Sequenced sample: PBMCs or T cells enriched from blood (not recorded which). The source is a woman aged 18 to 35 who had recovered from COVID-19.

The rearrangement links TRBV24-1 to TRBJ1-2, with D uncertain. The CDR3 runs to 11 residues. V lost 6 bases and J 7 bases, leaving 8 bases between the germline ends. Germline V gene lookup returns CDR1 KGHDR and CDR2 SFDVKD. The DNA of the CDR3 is TGTGCCACCAGTCAGTCGGGTGGCTACACCTTC. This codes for CATSQSGGYTF.

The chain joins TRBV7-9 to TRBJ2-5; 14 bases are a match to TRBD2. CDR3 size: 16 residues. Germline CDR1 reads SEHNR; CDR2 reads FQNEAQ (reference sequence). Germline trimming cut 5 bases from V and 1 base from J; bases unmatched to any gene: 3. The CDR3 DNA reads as TGTGCCAGCAGCGGAGGACTAGCGGGGGGCCAAGAGACCCAGTACTTC. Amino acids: CASSGGLAGGQETQYF.

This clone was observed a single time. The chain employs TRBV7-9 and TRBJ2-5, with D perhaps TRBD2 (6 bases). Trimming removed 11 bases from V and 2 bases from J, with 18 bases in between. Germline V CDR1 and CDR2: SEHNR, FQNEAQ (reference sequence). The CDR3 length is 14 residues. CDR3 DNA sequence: TGTGCCGGGGCCAGGAGGGGCCCACAAGAGACCCAGTACTTC. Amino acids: CAGARRGPQETQYF.

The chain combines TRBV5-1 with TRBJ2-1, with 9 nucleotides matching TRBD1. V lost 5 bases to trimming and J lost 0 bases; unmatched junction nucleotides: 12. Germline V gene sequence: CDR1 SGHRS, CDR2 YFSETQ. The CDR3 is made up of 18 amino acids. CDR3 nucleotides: TGCGCCAGCAGACCGGGACAGGGAGGGGGAAGCTCCTACAATGAGCAGTTCTTC. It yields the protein CASRPGQGGGSSYNEQFF.

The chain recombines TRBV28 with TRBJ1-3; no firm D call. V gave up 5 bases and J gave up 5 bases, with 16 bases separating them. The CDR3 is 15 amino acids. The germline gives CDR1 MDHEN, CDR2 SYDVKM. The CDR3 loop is CASSLPGRARNTIYF. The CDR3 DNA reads TGTGCCAGCAGTCTTCCGGGGAGGGCGAGAAACACCATATATTTT.